This is a list of T cell receptor beta chains from one sample in a study of shared clonotypes between healthy human individuals. Sequenced by immunoSEQ multiplex PCR; TCRdb stores in-frame clones only, minus some. The sample has roughly 380,000 clones, approximately 96% seen once. Sequencing was performed on memory CD8+ T cells sorted from blood. These receptors were collected from a man aged 30-40 years in good health. CDR3s include the opening cysteine and the closing phenylalanine or tryptophan. A D gene is named only where the DNA matches it firmly. Rows give clone size only sometimes, using once, few, many, or a class for an expanded clone.

CDR3aa,CDR3nt,d_gene,v_gene,j_gene,abundance
CASSYRGQGAHEQYF,TGTGCCAGCAGTTACAGGGGACAGGGGGCCCACGAGCAGTACTTC,TRBD1,TRBV6-5,TRBJ2-7,-
CASSELMGFSGNTIYF,TGTGCCAGCAGTGAACTAATGGGCTTCTCTGGAAACACCATATATTTT,-,TRBV6-1,TRBJ1-3,-
CASNLGLLTGELFF,TGTGCCAGCAACCTGGGACTCCTCACCGGGGAGCTGTTTTTT,-,TRBV28,TRBJ2-2,-
CASSSGRLSYGYTF,TGTGCCAGCAGTTCGGGACGGCTCAGCTATGGCTACACCTTC,-,TRBV28,TRBJ1-2,-
CASSQNFWNTEAFF,TGCGCCAGCAGCCAAAACTTTTGGAACACTGAAGCTTTCTTT,-,TRBV4-1,TRBJ1-1,-
CASSLGLGLAAEQYF,TGTGCCAGCAGCTTAGGCCTGGGACTAGCGGCCGAGCAGTACTTC,TRBD2,TRBV7-2,TRBJ2-7,once
CASSLRNGWGTSGRSSNEQFF,TGTGCCAGCAGTTTAAGGAACGGTTGGGGGACTAGCGGGAGGAGCAGCAATGAGCAGTTCTTC,TRBD2,TRBV27,TRBJ2-1,-
CASRLAGVGETQYF,TGTGCCAGCCGATTAGCGGGAGTCGGGGAGACCCAGTACTTC,TRBD2,TRBV25-1,TRBJ2-5,once
CASSASGGITEAFF,TGTGCCAGCAGTGCATCAGGGGGTATCACTGAAGCTTTCTTT,TRBD1,TRBV28,TRBJ1-1,-
CASSAKTSGSQETQYF,TGTGCCAGCAGCGCGAAGACTAGCGGGAGTCAAGAGACCCAGTACTTC,TRBD2,TRBV9,TRBJ2-5,-
CSVRDTNYGYTF,TGCAGCGTCCGGGACACTAACTATGGCTACACCTTC,-,TRBV29-1,TRBJ1-2,-
CAISAGGETQYF,TGTGCCATCAGTGCTGGGGGAGAGACCCAGTACTTC,-,TRBV10-3,TRBJ2-5,-
CAISESWENQPQHF,TGTGCCATCAGTGAGTCTTGGGAGAATCAGCCCCAGCATTTT,-,TRBV10-3,TRBJ1-5,-
CASSFPAGVGNEQFF,TGTGCCAGCAGCTTTCCCGCGGGAGTCGGTAATGAGCAGTTCTTC,TRBD2,TRBV5-4,TRBJ2-1,-
CASSSGTDHTDTQYF,TGTGCCAGCAGCTCCGGGACGGACCATACAGATACGCAGTATTTT,-,TRBV7-9,TRBJ2-3,-